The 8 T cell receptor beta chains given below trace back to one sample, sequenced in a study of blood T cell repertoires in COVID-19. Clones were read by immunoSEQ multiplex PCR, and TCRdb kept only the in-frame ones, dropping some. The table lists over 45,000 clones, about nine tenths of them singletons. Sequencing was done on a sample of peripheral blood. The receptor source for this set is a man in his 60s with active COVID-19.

The CDR3 nucleotides are TGTGCCAGCAGTATCCGCCCAGGGGAGGGCTATGGCTACACCTTC. This gives the protein CASSIRPGEGYGYTF. This rearrangement joins TRBV27 to TRBJ1-2; possibly TRBD1 for D (6 bases). In germline, CDR1 is MNHEY, CDR2 SMNVEV (reference sequence). Trimming stripped 5 bases from V and 4 bases from J, with 17 bases between. The CDR3 totals 15 residues.

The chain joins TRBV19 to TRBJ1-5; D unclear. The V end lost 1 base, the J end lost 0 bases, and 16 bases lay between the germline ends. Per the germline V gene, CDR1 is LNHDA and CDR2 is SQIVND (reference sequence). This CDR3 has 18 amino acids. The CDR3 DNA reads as TGTGCCAGTAGTATAGTGCACCTGACGGGGAATAGCAATCAGCCCCAGCATTTT. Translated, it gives CASSIVHLTGNSNQPQHF.

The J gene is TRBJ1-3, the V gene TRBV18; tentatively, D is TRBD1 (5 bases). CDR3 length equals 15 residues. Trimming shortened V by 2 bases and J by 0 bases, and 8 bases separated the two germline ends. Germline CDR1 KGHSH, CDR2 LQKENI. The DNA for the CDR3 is TGTGCCAGCTCACCAGGGGGGAACTCTGGAAACACCATATATTTT. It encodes CASSPGGNSGNTIYF. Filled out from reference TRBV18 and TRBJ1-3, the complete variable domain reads NAGVMQNPRHLVRRRGQEARLRCSPMKGHSHVYWYRQLPEEGLKFMVYLQKENIIDESGMPKERFSAEFPKEGPSILRIQQVVRGDSAAYFCASSPGGNSGNTIYFGEGSWLTVV.

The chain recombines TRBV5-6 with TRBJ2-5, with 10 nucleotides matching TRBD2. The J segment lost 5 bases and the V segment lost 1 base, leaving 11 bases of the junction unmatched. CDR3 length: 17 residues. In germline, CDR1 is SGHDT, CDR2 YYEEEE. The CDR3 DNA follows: TGTGCCAGCAGCTTGTATGGTCTAGCGGGAGCCGGTGAGACCCAGTACTTC. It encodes CASSLYGLAGAGETQYF. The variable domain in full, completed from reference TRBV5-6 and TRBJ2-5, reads DAGVTQSPTHLIKTRGQQVTLRCSPKSGHDTVSWYQQALGQGPQFIFQYYEEEERQRGNFPDRFSGHQFPNYSSELNVNALLLGDSALYLCASSLYGLAGAGETQYFGPGTRLLVL.

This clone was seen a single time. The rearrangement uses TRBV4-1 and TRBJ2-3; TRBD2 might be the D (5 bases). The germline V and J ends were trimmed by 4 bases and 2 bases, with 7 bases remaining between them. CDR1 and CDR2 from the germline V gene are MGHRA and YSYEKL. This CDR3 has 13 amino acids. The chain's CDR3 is CASSLRDTDTQYF. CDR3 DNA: TGCGCCAGCAGCCTCCGGGACACAGATACGCAGTATTTT.

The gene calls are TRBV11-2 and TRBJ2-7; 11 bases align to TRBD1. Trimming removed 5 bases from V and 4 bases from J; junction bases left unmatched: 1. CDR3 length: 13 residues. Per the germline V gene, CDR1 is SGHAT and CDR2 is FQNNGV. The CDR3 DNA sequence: TGTGCCAGCAGCAGGGACAGGGGGTACGAGCAGTACTTC. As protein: CASSRDRGYEQYF.

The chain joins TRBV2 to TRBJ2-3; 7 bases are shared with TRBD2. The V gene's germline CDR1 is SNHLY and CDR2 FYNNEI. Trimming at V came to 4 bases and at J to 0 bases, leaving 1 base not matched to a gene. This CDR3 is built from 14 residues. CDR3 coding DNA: TGTGCCAGCAGTGGGGGACTAAGCACAGATACGCAGTATTTT. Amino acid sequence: CASSGGLSTDTQYF.

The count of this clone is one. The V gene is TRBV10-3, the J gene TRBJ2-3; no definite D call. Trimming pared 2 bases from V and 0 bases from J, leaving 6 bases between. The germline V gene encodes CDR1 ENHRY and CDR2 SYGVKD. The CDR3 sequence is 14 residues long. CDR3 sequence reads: CAISETRSTDTQYF. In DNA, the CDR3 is TGTGCCATCAGTGAGACGCGGAGCACAGATACGCAGTATTTT.